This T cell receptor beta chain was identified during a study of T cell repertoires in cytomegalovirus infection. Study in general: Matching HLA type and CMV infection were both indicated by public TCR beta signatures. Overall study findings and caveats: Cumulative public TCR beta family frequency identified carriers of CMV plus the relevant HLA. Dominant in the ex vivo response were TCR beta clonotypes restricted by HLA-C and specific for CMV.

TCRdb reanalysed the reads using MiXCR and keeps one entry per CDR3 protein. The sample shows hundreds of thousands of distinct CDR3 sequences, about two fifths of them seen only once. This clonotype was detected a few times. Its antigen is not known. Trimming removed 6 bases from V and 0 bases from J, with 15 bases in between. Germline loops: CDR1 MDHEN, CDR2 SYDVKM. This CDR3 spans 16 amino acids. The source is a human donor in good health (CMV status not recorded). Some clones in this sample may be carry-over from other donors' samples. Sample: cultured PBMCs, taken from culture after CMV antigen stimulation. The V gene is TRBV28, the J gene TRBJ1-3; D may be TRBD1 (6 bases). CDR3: CASSPGAPNSGNTIYF. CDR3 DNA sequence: TGTGCCAGCAGCCCGGGGGCTCCGAACTCTGGAAACACCATATATTTT.